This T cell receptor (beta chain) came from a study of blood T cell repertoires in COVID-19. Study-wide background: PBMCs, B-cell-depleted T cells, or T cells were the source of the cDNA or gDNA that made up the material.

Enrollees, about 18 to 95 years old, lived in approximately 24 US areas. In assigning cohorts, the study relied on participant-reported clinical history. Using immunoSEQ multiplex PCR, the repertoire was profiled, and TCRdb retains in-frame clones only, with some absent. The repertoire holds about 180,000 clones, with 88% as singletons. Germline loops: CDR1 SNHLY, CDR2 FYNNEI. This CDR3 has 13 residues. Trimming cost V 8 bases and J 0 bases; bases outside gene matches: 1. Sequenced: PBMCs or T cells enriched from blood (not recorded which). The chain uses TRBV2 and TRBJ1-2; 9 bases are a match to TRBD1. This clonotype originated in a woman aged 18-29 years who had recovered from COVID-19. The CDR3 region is CASRQGANYGYTF. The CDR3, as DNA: TGTGCCAGCCGACAGGGGGCTAACTATGGCTACACCTTC.